This T cell receptor beta chain derives from a study of shared clonotypes between healthy human individuals. The CDR3 consists of 15 residues. Per germline, CDR1 SEHNR and CDR2 FQNEAQ (reference sequence). With 4 bases clipped from V and 10 bases from J, the junction kept 6 bases outside the gene matches. A remark on this clone: Its target is not known.

Using immunoSEQ multiplex PCR, the repertoire was profiled, and TCRdb retains in-frame clones only, with some absent. This sample has under 2,000,000 clones, with approximately 94% found just once. CD8 cells regarded as naive lacked CD45RO, were positively chosen for CCR7, and omitted terminally differentiated effector memory CD45RA+ cells. Recent vaccinations or acute infections were absent in the healthy HIV-negative adult donors. Only Caucasian adults living in Nashville, Tennessee served as donors. Whole-study results and caveats: Owing to a small donor count, the genetic and exposure-history diversity represented was limited. Naive CD4 clonotype sharing across several donors was 4.5% to 6%.

The V call is TRBV7-9, the J call TRBJ2-1; 14 nucleotides agree with TRBD2. This sequence was found in a man in his late teens or twenties in good health. The specimen was naive CD8+ T cells sorted from blood. The CDR3 sequence is CASSYAGLAGVEQFF. In DNA, the CDR3 is TGTGCCAGCAGCTACGCGGGACTAGCGGGAGTCGAGCAGTTCTTC. The variable domain in full, completed from reference TRBV7-9 and TRBJ2-1, reads DTGVSQNPRHKITKRGQNVTFRCDPISEHNRLYWYRQTLGQGPEFLTYFQNEAQLEKSRLLSDRFSAERPKGSFSTLEIQRTEQGDSAMYLCASSYAGLAGVEQFFGPGTRLTVL.